These 9 T cell receptor beta chains share one sample of origin, sequenced in a study of shared clonotypes between healthy human individuals. Measured with immunoSEQ multiplex PCR; TCRdb has only the in-frame clones, and not every one. The sample holds about 2.4 million clones, under 95% seen once. Material: naive CD4+ T cells from PBMCs. The subset is: CD45RA+ positively selected. Every receptor here comes from a man aged 18 to 30 in good health. Some clones in this sample may be carry-over from other donors' samples.

V is TRBV11-2 and J is TRBJ1-2; possible D gene TRBD1, 5 bases. The CDR3 runs 14 residues. The V and J ends lost 2 bases and 4 bases respectively, with 11 bases between them. Germline V gene sequence: CDR1 SGHAT, CDR2 FQNNGV. CDR3 DNA sequence: TGTGCCAGCAGCTTATCTACAGGCACCTATGGCTACACCTTC. It yields the protein CASSLSTGTYGYTF.

With respect to this clone: This sample also contains other DNA sequences that code for the same CDR3. V gene TRBV28 combines with J gene TRBJ2-1; no clear D gene. V lost 5 bases and J 4 bases, leaving 12 bases between the germline ends. This CDR3 has 14 residues. Germline V gives CDR1 MDHEN, CDR2 SYDVKM. The CDR3 sequence is CASSLPSSYNEQFF. The CDR3, as DNA: TGTGCCAGCAGTCTGCCATCGAGTTACAATGAGCAGTTCTTC.

The V and J genes are TRBV29-1 and TRBJ2-5; the match to TRBD1 covers 7 bases. The J call may not be correct, given that the DNA end is closer to TRBJ2-7. The CDR3 is 14 residues long. Germline lookup yields CDR1 SQVTM and CDR2 ANQGSEA. The CDR3 DNA sequence: TGCAGCGTTGAAGGGCGAGGGACAGCCTACGAGCAGTACTTC. Amino acids: CSVEGRGTAYEQYF.

This clone has a single count. The rearrangement joins TRBV18 to TRBJ1-4; 8 bases are shared with TRBD1. Germline assignment: CDR1 KGHSH and CDR2 LQKENI. The CDR3 has 14 residues. Trimming removed 3 bases from V and 8 bases from J; junction bases left unmatched: 5. The CDR3 DNA sequence: TGTGCCAGCTCACCGGACAGGGCCGAAGAAAAACTGTTTTTT. It encodes CASSPDRAEEKLFF.

The chain employs TRBV25-1 and TRBJ1-1, with D hard to call. Per germline, CDR1 MGHDK and CDR2 SYGVNS. The CDR3 sequence is 15 residues long. Trimming stripped 4 bases from V and 4 bases from J, with 16 bases between. CDR3 amino acids: CASSAPGNRGTEAFF. The CDR3 coding sequence is TGTGCCAGCAGTGCCCCCGGGAACCGTGGCACTGAAGCTTTCTTT.

V is TRBV20-1 and J is TRBJ1-1; D remains ambiguous. Germline V gene lookup returns CDR1 DFQATT and CDR2 SNEGSKA (reference sequence). Trimming shortened V by 4 bases and J by 11 bases, and 14 bases separated the two germline ends. This CDR3 comprises 11 residues. DNA of the CDR3: TGCAGTGCTATAAGGGCCCGAGGGGCTTTCTTT. Residues: CSAIRARGAFF.

The chain joins TRBV6-5 to TRBJ1-2; D gene uncertain. This CDR3 spans 14 amino acids. CDR1 is MNHEY, CDR2 SVGAGI, per germline. Trimming cost V 7 bases and J 8 bases, with 20 bases left between them. This chain's CDR3 is CASTRPGREGGYTF. CDR3 DNA sequence: TGTGCCAGCACCCGCCCCGGGCGTGAGGGAGGCTACACCTTC.

The rearrangement links TRBV18 to TRBJ2-1; 12 positions agree with TRBD2. Germline V lookup: CDR1 KGHSH, CDR2 LQKENI. This CDR3 is 16 amino acids long. Losses at the gene ends were 1 base for V and 7 bases for J; bases not matched to a gene: 5. The CDR3 nucleotides are TGTGCCAGCTCACCACGACTAGCGGGAGTGACTAATGAGCAGTTCTTC. Protein: CASSPRLAGVTNEQFF.

V gene TRBV6-1 combines with J gene TRBJ1-1; the match to TRBD1 covers 8 bases. The ends lost 8 bases at V and 3 bases at J; junction bases unmatched: 8. Germline V gives CDR1 MNHNS, CDR2 SASEGT. The length of the CDR3 is 14 residues. The CDR3 is CASRFQGADTEAFF. The CDR3 DNA sequence: TGTGCCAGCCGTTTCCAGGGGGCGGACACTGAAGCTTTCTTT.